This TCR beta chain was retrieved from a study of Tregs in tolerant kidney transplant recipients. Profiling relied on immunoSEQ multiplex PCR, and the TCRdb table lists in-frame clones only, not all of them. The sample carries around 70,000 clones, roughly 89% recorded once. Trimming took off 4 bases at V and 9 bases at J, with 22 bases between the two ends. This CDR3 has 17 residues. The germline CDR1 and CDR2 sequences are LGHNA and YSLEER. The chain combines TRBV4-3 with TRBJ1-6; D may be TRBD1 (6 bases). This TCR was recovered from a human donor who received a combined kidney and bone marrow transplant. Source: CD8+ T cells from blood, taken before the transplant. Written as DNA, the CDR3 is TGCGCCAGCAGCCCTTACTCCTGGACAGAGATTTTTTCACCCCTCCACTTT. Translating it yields CASSPYSWTEIFSPLHF.